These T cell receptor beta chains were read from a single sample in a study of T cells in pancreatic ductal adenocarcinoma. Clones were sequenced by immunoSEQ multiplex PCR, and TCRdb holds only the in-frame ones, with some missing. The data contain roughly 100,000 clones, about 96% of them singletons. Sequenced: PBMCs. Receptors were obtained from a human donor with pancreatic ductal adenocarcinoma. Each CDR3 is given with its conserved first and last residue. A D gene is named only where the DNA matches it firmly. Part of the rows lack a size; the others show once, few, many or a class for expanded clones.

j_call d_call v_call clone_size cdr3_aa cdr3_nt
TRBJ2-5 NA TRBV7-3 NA CASSVLAQETQYF TGTGCCAGCAGCGTATTGGCACAAGAGACCCAGTACTTC
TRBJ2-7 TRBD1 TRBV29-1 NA CSVFGQGPPYEQYF TGCAGCGTTTTCGGACAGGGGCCACCCTACGAGCAGTACTTC
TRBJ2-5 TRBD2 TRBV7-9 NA CASSSGTSFGETQYF TGTGCCAGCAGCTCCGGGACTAGCTTCGGGGAGACCCAGTACTTC
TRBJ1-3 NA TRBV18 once CASSPNLQNGNTIYF TGTGCCAGCTCTCCGAACCTGCAGAATGGAAACACCATATATTTT
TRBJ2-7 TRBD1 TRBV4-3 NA CASSPQGAYEQYF TGCGCCAGCAGCCCACAGGGGGCCTACGAGCAGTACTTC
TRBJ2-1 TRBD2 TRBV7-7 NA CASSLAASGGGNEQFF TGTGCCAGCAGCTTAGCGGCTAGCGGGGGTGGCAATGAGCAGTTCTTC
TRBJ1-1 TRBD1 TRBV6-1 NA CASNPGQAFDTEAFF TGTGCCAGCAACCCCGGACAGGCCTTTGACACTGAAGCTTTCTTT
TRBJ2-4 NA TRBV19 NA CASTPFKGGENIQYF TGTGCCAGTACTCCATTCAAGGGGGGGGAAAACATTCAGTACTTC
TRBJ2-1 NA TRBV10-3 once CATGVNLPEEQFF TGTGCCACCGGAGTCAACCTCCCCGAAGAGCAGTTCTTC
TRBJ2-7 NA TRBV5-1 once CASSLGGRPYEQYF TGCGCCAGCAGCCTGGGGGGCCGTCCCTACGAGCAGTACTTC
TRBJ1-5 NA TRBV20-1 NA CSARFAGAQHF TGCAGTGCTAGATTCGCAGGGGCCCAGCATTTT
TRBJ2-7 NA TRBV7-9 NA CATMNTNYRYEQYF TGTGCCACCATGAATACTAACTACCGCTACGAGCAGTACTTC
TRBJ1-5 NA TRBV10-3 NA CAVAEGGNQPQHF TGTGCCGTCGCGGAAGGGGGCAATCAGCCCCAGCATTTT
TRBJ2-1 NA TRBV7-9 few CASSPGVGGEQFF TGTGCCAGCAGCCCGGGGGTGGGGGGTGAGCAGTTCTTC
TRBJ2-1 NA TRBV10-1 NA CASPIRVGEQFF TGCGCCAGCCCTATCAGGGTCGGTGAGCAGTTCTTC
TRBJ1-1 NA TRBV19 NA CASSDRNTEAFF TGTGCCAGTAGTGACAGGAACACTGAAGCTTTCTTT
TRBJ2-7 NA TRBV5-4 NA CASSPDPDTYEQYF TGTGCCAGCAGCCCAGATCCCGATACCTACGAGCAGTACTTC
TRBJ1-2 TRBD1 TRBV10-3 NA CAISDPYRGYYGYTF TGTGCCATCAGCGATCCCTACAGGGGGTACTATGGCTACACCTTC
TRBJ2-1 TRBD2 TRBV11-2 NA CASSLVLLAGNNEQFF TGTGCCAGCAGCTTAGTCCTACTAGCGGGTAACAATGAGCAGTTCTTC
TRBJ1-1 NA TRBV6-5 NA CASSYSAVSKNTEAFF TGTGCCAGCAGTTACTCGGCGGTCAGTAAGAACACTGAAGCTTTCTTT
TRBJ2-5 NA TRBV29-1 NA CSVVSGLGETQYF TGCAGCGTTGTTTCAGGACTCGGAGAGACCCAGTACTTC
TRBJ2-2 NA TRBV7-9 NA CASSGSGTGELFF TGTGCCAGCAGCGGTTCGGGGACCGGGGAGCTGTTTTTT
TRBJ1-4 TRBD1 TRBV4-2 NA CASSPQQGPNEKLFF TGTGCCAGCAGTCCCCAACAGGGGCCTAATGAAAAACTGTTTTTT
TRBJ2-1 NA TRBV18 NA CASSPLDSEQFF TGTGCCAGCTCACCCCTCGACAGTGAGCAGTTCTTC
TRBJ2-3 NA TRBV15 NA CATSRELWEMGDTQYF TGTGCCACCAGCAGAGAACTATGGGAGATGGGGGATACGCAGTATTTT
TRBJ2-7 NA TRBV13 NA CASSLDGGRYEQYF TGTGCCAGCAGCTTGGACGGAGGGCGGTACGAGCAGTACTTC
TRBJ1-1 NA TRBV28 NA CATLVDTEAFF TGTGCCACCCTAGTGGACACTGAAGCTTTCTTT
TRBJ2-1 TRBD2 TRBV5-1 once CASSYSGTSGYNEQFF TGCGCCAGCAGCTATTCCGGGACTAGCGGGTACAATGAGCAGTTCTTC
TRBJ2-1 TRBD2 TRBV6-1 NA CASRRLAGDDEQFF TGTGCCAGCAGGAGACTAGCGGGGGATGATGAGCAGTTCTTC
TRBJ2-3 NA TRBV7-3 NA CASSPYGLDTQYF TGTGCCAGCAGCCCGTACGGTTTAGATACGCAGTATTTT